Listed below are T cell receptor beta chains from one sample, sequenced in a study of beta chain features in type 1 diabetes. Generated by immunoSEQ multiplex PCR, the TCRdb table keeps only in-frame clones and is missing some. The sample has under 950,000 clones, roughly a sixth seen once; the top ten hold 0.02% to 0.025%. The sequencing input was naive CD4+ T cells from blood. These receptors were collected from a woman aged 18-29 years in good health. Each CDR3 is given with its conserved first and last residue. The order of the fields is D gene, V gene, clone size, J gene, CDR3 protein, CDR3 DNA. D genes are given only for firm matches. Clone size is stated in some rows and not others, as once, few, many or a class when expanded.

-	TRBV6-5	-	TRBJ1-2	CASSFRTSYGYTF	TGTGCCAGCAGTTTTCGGACAAGCTATGGCTACACCTTC
TRBD1	TRBV25-1	-	TRBJ2-5	CASSDLGGYQETQYF	TGTGCCAGCAGTGACCTAGGGGGCTACCAAGAGACCCAGTACTTC
-	TRBV7-2	-	TRBJ2-7	CASSLGGGDEQYF	TGTGCCAGCAGCTTAGGGGGCGGGGACGAGCAGTACTTC
TRBD2	TRBV7-3	-	TRBJ2-2	CASSSGTSVTGELFF	TGTGCCAGCAGCTCCGGGACTAGCGTAACCGGGGAGCTGTTTTTT
-	TRBV2	-	TRBJ2-5	CASKLGGHLETQYF	TGTGCGAGCAAGCTAGGGGGGCATTTGGAGACCCAGTACTTC
-	TRBV5-1	few	TRBJ2-7	CASSLVGRYEQYF	TGCGCCAGCAGCTTGGTGGGGAGATACGAGCAGTACTTC
-	TRBV7-2	few	TRBJ2-2	CASSLERRELFF	TGTGCCAGCAGCTTAGAACGCCGGGAGCTGTTTTTT
TRBD2	TRBV6-6	-	TRBJ2-7	CASSYRREVGEQYF	TGTGCCAGCAGTTACCGCCGGGAGGTTGGTGAGCAGTACTTC
-	TRBV13	-	TRBJ1-2	CASSPPGRRVRPPAYGYTF	TGTGCCAGCAGCCCCCCGGGTCGGCGAGTCCGACCCCCCGCATATGGCTACACCTTC
-	TRBV10-3	-	TRBJ2-1	CAIGGYNEQFF	TGTGCCATCGGAGGGTACAATGAGCAGTTCTTC
-	TRBV7-9	-	TRBJ2-3	CAGSVEDTQYF	TGTGCCGGATCGGTAGAAGATACGCAGTATTTT
-	TRBV11-2	few	TRBJ2-2	CASSPDWAGELFF	TGTGCCAGCAGCCCAGACTGGGCCGGGGAGCTGTTTTTT
TRBD1	TRBV7-2	-	TRBJ1-2	CASSPLVGRQGRYGYTF	TGTGCCAGCAGCCCCCTAGTGGGGCGACAGGGAAGATATGGCTACACCTTC
-	TRBV18	-	TRBJ1-2	CASSPTPIWVNYGYTF	TGTGCCAGCTCACCAACCCCAATATGGGTTAACTATGGCTACACCTTC
TRBD2	TRBV9	few	TRBJ2-1	CASSVASGRLRSYNEQFF	TGTGCCAGCAGCGTAGCTAGCGGGAGGCTTAGGTCCTACAATGAGCAGTTCTTC
TRBD2	TRBV7-3	-	TRBJ2-3	CASSPGIAGVFDTQYF	TGTGCCAGCAGCCCCGGTATAGCGGGAGTATTCGATACGCAGTATTTT
-	TRBV2	-	TRBJ1-2	CASSPPSGGDYGYTF	TGTGCCAGCAGTCCACCCTCGGGGGGGGACTATGGCTACACCTTC
-	TRBV5-4	-	TRBJ2-3	CASSLASTADTQYF	TGTGCCAGCAGCTTGGCCAGCACCGCAGATACGCAGTATTTT
-	TRBV19	few	TRBJ2-1	CASERGGRDNNEQFF	TGTGCCAGTGAACGAGGCGGAAGGGATAACAATGAGCAGTTCTTC
TRBD1	TRBV7-2	few	TRBJ1-2	CASSPQTGANYGYTF	TGTGCCAGCAGCCCTCAGACAGGGGCTAACTATGGCTACACCTTC
-	TRBV4-2	-	TRBJ2-1	CASSQETRGNEQFF	TGTGCCAGCAGCCAAGAGACTAGGGGCAATGAGCAGTTCTTC
-	TRBV19	-	TRBJ1-5	CASSIDLNLGYQPQHF	TGTGCCAGTAGTATAGATCTAAATCTGGGGTATCAGCCCCAGCATTTT
-	TRBV19	-	TRBJ2-3	CASRGLAGRTDTQYF	TGTGCCAGTAGGGGACTCGCGGGACGCACAGATACGCAGTATTTT
TRBD2	TRBV7-8	-	TRBJ2-3	CASSLRVAGGTDTQYF	TGTGCCAGCAGCTTACGGGTCGCGGGAGGGACAGATACGCAGTATTTT
TRBD1	TRBV7-3	few	TRBJ2-3	CASSSTGDTDTQYF	TGTGCCAGCAGCTCGACAGGGGACACAGATACGCAGTATTTT
-	TRBV9	few	TRBJ1-2	CASSVEDRYGYTF	TGTGCCAGCAGCGTCGAGGATCGCTATGGCTACACCTTC
-	TRBV21-1	many	TRBJ2-6	CASRQGDSGANVLTF	TGTGCCAGCAGGCAGGGGGACTCTGGGGCCAACGTCCTGACTTTC
-	TRBV28	-	TRBJ2-5	CASSSYGETQYF	TGTGCCAGCAGTTCATACGGAGAGACCCAGTACTTC
-	TRBV5-1	-	TRBJ2-1	CASSATSSYNEQFF	TGCGCCAGCAGTGCCACGAGCTCCTACAATGAGCAGTTCTTC
-	TRBV20-1	-	TRBJ1-1	CRVWTTEAFF	TGCAGAGTATGGACAACTGAAGCTTTCTTT
-	TRBV6-5	few	TRBJ2-3	CASSSRIAVTDTQYF	TGTGCCAGCAGTTCCCGGATCGCCGTCACAGATACGCAGTATTTT
TRBD1	TRBV19	-	TRBJ1-2	CASRHGTVYGYTF	TGTGCCAGTAGGCACGGGACAGTCTATGGCTACACCTTC
-	TRBV18	few	TRBJ2-2	CASSQYRGTGELFF	TGTGCCAGCTCACAATATCGGGGAACCGGGGAGCTGTTTTTT
-	TRBV18	-	TRBJ1-4	CASSHGTSPIGEKLFF	TGTGCCAGCTCCCACGGGACGAGCCCGATTGGAGAAAAACTGTTTTTT
-	TRBV7-9	few	TRBJ1-3	CASTHNGGSGNTIYF	TGTGCCAGCACCCACAACGGAGGCTCTGGAAACACCATATATTTT
-	TRBV6-5	-	TRBJ2-5	CASRETGSRIETQYF	TGTGCCAGCAGGGAAACAGGTTCCCGTATCGAGACCCAGTACTTC
TRBD1	TRBV7-9	few	TRBJ1-2	CASSLTVTGKGYTF	TGTGCCAGCAGCTTGACGGTGACAGGGAAAGGCTACACCTTC
TRBD2	TRBV10-3	few	TRBJ2-5	CAISDPSGRETQYF	TGTGCCATCAGTGATCCTAGCGGGAGAGAGACCCAGTACTTC
TRBD2	TRBV5-4	-	TRBJ2-7	CASSERLAANTYEQYF	TGTGCCAGCAGCGAAAGACTAGCGGCGAATACCTACGAGCAGTACTTC
-	TRBV7-3	-	TRBJ2-7	CASSLSGPSSYEQYF	TGTGCCAGCAGCTTATCGGGACCGAGCTCCTACGAGCAGTACTTC
-	TRBV11-3	-	TRBJ2-3	CASSERTNTQYF	TGTGCCAGCAGCGAAAGGACAAATACGCAGTATTTT
TRBD2	TRBV11-2	few	TRBJ2-3	CASSRIGLAGYTDTQYF	TGTGCCAGCAGCCGGATCGGACTAGCGGGGTACACAGATACGCAGTATTTT
TRBD1	TRBV18	-	TRBJ2-5	CASSARQGANSQETQYF	TGTGCCAGCTCAGCTAGACAGGGAGCAAACTCCCAAGAGACCCAGTACTTC
TRBD1	TRBV13	-	TRBJ2-6	CASSLGGGNTPGANVLTF	TGTGCCAGCAGCTTAGGAGGGGGCAACACGCCTGGGGCCAACGTCCTGACTTTC
-	TRBV9	-	TRBJ2-1	CASSVVGASNEQFF	TGTGCCAGCAGCGTAGTTGGGGCGAGCAATGAGCAGTTCTTC
TRBD2	TRBV19	few	TRBJ2-1	CASSIPLRLAGNEQFF	TGTGCCAGTAGTATCCCTCTCAGACTAGCGGGCAATGAGCAGTTCTTC
TRBD1	TRBV6-5	-	TRBJ2-1	CAIQGTGLGNEQFF	TGTGCCATCCAGGGGACAGGGTTAGGCAATGAGCAGTTCTTC
TRBD1	TRBV6-1	few	TRBJ2-3	CASLGQGGSDTQYF	TGTGCCAGCCTCGGACAGGGAGGTTCAGATACGCAGTATTTT